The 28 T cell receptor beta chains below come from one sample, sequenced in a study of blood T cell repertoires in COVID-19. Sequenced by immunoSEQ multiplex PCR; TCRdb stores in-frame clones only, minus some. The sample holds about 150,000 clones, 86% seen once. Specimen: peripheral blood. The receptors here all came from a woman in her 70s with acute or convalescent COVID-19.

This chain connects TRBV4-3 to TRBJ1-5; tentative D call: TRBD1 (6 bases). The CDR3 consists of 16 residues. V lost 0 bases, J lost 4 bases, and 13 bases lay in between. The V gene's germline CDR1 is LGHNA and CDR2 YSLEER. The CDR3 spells CASSQDRGTENQPQHF. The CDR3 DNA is TGCGCCAGCAGCCAAGATAGGGGGACGGAAAATCAGCCCCAGCATTTT.

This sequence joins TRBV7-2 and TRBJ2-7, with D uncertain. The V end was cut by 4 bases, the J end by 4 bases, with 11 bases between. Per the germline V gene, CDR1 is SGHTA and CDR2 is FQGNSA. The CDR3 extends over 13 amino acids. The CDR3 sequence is CASSSVTKYEQYF. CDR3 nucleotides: TGTGCCAGCAGCTCCGTGACAAAGTACGAGCAGTACTTC.

The CDR3 here is CASSQGFGAGNTDTQYF. CDR3 bases: TGTGCCAGCAGCCAAGGGTTTGGGGCAGGGAACACAGATACGCAGTATTTT. The V gene is TRBV11-3, the J gene TRBJ2-3, with D possibly TRBD1 on 5 matching bases. In germline, CDR1 is SGHNT, CDR2 YENEEA. Trimming left V 5 bases short and J 2 bases short, with 20 bases between. The CDR3 extends over 17 amino acids.

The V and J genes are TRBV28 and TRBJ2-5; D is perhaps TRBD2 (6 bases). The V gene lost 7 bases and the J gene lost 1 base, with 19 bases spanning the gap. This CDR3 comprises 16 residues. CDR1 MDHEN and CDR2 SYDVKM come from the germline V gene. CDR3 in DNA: TGTGCCAGCACCCAAAGTGGAGCGGGCCGCCAAGAGACCCAGTACTTC. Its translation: CASTQSGAGRQETQYF.

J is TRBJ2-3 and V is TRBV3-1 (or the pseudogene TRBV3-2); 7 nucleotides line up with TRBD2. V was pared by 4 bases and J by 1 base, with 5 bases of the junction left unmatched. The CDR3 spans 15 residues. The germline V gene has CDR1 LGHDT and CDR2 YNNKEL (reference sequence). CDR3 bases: TGTGCCAGCAGCCCACACGCGGGGGGCACAGATACGCAGTATTTT. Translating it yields CASSPHAGGTDTQYF.

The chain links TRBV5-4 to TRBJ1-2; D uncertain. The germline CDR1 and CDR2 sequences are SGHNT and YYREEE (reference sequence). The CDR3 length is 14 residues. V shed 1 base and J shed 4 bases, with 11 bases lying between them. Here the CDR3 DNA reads TGTGCCAGCAGCTTGCTTTTGGAGCGCTATGGCTACACCTTC. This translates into CASSLLLERYGYTF.

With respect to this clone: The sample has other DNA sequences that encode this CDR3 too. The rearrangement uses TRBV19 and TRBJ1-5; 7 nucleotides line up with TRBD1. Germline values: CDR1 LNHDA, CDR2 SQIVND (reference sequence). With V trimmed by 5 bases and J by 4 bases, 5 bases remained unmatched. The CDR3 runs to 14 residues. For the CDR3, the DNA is TGTGCCAGTAGTCCTCAACAGGGGAATCAGCCCCAGCATTTT. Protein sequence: CASSPQQGNQPQHF.

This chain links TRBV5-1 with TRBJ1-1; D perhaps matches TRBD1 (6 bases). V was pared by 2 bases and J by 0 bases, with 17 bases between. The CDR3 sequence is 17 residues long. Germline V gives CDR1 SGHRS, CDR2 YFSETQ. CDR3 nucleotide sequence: TGCGCCAGCAGCTTCGGCGGGGGAGGGGGACTGAACACTGAAGCTTTCTTT. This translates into CASSFGGGGGLNTEAFF.

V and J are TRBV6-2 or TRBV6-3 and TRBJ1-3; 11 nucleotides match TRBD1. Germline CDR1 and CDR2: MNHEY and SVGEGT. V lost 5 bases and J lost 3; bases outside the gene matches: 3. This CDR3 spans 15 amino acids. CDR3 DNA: TGTGCCAGCAGTCCGGACAGGGGGCTTGGAAACACCATATATTTT. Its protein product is CASSPDRGLGNTIYF.

CDR3 protein: CASSLGLSRGLMNTEAFF. The CDR3 coding sequence is TGCGCCAGCAGCTTGGGACTAAGTAGGGGGCTTATGAACACTGAAGCTTTCTTT. The chain employs TRBV5-1 and TRBJ1-1; 7 bases agree with TRBD1. The CDR3 spans 18 residues. J gave up 0 bases and V 0 bases, and 11 bases lay outside the gene matches. CDR1 SGHRS and CDR2 YFSETQ come from the germline V gene.

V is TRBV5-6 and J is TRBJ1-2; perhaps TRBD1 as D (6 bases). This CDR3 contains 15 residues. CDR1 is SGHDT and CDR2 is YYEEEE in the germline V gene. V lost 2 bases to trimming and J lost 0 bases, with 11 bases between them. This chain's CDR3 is CASSFWTVPNYGYTF. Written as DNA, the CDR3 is TGTGCCAGCAGCTTCTGGACAGTTCCTAACTATGGCTACACCTTC.

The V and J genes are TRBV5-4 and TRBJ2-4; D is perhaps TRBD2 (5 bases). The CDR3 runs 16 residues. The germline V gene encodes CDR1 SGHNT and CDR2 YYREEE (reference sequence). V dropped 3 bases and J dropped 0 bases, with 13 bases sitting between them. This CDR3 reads CASSSEGFRAKNIQYF. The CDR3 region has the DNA TGTGCCAGCAGCTCCGAGGGCTTCCGAGCCAAAAACATTCAGTACTTC.

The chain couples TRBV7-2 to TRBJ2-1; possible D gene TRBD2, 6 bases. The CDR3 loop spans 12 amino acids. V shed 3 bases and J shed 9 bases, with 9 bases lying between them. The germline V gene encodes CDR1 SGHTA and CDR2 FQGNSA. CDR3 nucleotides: TGTGCCAGCAGCTTTGGAGCGGGTGAGCAGTTCTTC. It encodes CASSFGAGEQFF.

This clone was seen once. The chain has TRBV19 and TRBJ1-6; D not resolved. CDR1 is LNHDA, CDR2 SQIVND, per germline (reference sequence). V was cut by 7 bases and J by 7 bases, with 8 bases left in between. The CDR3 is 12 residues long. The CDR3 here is CASTEGNSPLHF. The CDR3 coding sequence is TGTGCCAGTACCGAGGGAAATTCACCCCTCCACTTT.

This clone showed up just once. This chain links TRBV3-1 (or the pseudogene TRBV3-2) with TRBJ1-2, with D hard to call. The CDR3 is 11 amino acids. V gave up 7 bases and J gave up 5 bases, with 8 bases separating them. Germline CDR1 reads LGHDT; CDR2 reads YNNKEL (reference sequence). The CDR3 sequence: CASIRRYGYTF. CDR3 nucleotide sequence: TGTGCCAGCATAAGGAGGTATGGCTACACCTTC.

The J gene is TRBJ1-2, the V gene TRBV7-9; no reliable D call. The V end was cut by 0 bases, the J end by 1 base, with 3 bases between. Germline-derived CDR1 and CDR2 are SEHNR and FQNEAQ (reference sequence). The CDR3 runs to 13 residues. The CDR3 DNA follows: TGTGCCAGCAGCTTAGCCATTAACTATGGCTACACCTTC. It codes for CASSLAINYGYTF.

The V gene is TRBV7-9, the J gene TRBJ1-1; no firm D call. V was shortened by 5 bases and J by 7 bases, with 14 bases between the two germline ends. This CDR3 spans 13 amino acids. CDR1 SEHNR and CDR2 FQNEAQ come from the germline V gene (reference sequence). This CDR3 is CASSITTEGEAFF. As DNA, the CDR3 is TGTGCCAGCAGCATAACAACCGAGGGTGAAGCTTTCTTT.

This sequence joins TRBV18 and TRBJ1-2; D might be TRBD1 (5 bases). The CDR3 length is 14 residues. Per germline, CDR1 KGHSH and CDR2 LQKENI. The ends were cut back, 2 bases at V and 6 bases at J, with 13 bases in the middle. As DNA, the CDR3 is TGTGCCAGCTCACCAGGGCAGGTGGGGCATGGCTACACCTTC. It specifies CASSPGQVGHGYTF.

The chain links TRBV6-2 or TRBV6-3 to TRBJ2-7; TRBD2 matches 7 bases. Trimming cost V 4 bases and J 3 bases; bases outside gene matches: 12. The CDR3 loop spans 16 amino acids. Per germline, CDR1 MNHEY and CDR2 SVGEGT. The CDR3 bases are TGTGCCAGCAGTTCCCCCCTAGCGGCACCTGACTACGAGCAGTACTTC. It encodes CASSSPLAAPDYEQYF.

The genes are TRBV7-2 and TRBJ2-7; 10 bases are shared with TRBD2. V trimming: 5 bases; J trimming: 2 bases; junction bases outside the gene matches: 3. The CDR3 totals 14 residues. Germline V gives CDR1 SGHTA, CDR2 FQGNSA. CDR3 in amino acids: CASSPSGGAYEQYF. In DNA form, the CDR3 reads TGTGCCAGCAGCCCAAGCGGGGGGGCCTACGAGCAGTACTTC.

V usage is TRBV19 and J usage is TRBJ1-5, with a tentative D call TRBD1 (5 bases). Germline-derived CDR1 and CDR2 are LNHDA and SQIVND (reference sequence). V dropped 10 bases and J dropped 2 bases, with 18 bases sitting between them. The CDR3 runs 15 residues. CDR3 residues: CATAWGVSGNQPQHF. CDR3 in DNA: TGTGCCACCGCGTGGGGGGTCTCGGGCAATCAGCCCCAGCATTTT.

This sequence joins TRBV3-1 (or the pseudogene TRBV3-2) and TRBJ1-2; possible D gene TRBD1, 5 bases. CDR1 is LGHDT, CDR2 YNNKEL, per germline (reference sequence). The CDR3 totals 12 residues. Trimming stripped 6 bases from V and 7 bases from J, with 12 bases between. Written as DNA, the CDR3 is TGTGCCAGCAGTGACAGTTGGGGTGGCTACACCTTC. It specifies CASSDSWGGYTF.

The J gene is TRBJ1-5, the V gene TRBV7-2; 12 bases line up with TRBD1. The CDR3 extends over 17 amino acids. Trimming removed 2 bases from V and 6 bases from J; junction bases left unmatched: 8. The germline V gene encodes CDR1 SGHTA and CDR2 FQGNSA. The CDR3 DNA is TGTGCCAGCAGCTTAAAAGGGACAGGGGGCTCTGGTCAGCCCCAGCATTTT. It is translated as CASSLKGTGGSGQPQHF.

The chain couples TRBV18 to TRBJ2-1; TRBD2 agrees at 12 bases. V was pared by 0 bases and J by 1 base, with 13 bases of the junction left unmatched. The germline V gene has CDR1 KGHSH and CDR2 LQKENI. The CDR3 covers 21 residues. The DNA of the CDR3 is TGTGCCAGCTCACCACCGTGGTTTGTTGCTAGCGGGAGGGCTTCCTACAATGAGCAGTTCTTC. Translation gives CASSPPWFVASGRASYNEQFF.

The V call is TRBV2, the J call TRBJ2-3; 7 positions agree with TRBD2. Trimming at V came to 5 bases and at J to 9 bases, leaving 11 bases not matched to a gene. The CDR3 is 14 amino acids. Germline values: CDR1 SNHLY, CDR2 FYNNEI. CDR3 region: CASSQKIKAGTQYF. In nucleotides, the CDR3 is TGTGCCAGCAGTCAGAAAATTAAAGCGGGGACGCAGTATTTT.

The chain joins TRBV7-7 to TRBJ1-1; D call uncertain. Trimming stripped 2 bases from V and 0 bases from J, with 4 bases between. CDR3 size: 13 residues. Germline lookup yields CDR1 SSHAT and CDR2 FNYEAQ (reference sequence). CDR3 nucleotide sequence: TGTGCCAGCAGCTTATCAATGAACACTGAAGCTTTCTTT. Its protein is CASSLSMNTEAFF.

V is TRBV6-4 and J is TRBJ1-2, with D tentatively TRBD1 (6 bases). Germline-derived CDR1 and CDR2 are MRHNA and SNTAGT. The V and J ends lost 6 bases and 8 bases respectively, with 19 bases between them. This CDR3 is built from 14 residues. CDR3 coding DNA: TGTGCCAGCAGAGTGAAACAGGGCGCTGGGGGCTACACCTTC. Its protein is CASRVKQGAGGYTF.

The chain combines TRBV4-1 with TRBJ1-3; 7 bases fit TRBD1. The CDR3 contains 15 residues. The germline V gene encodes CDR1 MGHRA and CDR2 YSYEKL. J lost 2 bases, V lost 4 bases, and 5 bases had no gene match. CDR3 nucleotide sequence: TGCGCCAGCAGCCCCTCGACAGGGCCTGGAAACACCATATATTTT. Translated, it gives CASSPSTGPGNTIYF.